A selection of T cell receptor beta chains follows, all from one sample in a study of T cell responses to AZD1222 COVID-19 vaccine. TCRdb's table, derived via immunoSEQ multiplex PCR, lists solely in-frame clones and lacks some. The data hold approximately 100,000 clones, with about 86% observed a single time. Material: peripheral blood, obtained on day 0 of AZD1222 vaccination. Receptors originate from an adult in good health. Each CDR3 is given with its conserved first and last residue. D genes are given only for firm matches. Clone size is given for some rows only: seen once, a few or many times, or a class if the clone is expanded.

TRBJ1-2,TRBV28,-,-,TGTGCCAGCAGTGTGGGATTAGGCGGCTATGGCTACACCTTC,CASSVGLGGYGYTF
TRBJ2-7,TRBV28,-,-,TGTGCCAGCAGATACGAAAGGGGTTTTGACGAGCAGTACTTC,CASRYERGFDEQYF
TRBJ2-3,TRBV11-3,-,-,TGTGCCAGCAGCTTAAGTGGGAGCGCATCCACAGATACGCAGTATTTT,CASSLSGSASTDTQYF
TRBJ1-6,TRBV30,-,-,TGTGCCTGCCAAAACCGGGACGTCCCTAATTCACCCCTCCACTTT,CACQNRDVPNSPLHF
TRBJ2-7,TRBV27,-,-,TGTGCCAGCGGGGCGGCCCCGATCCAGGGATACGAGCAGTACTTC,CASGAAPIQGYEQYF
TRBJ1-6,TRBV11-2,-,-,TGTGCCAGCAGCTTAGATGGTGGACACGCTCCTAATTCACCCCTCCACTTT,CASSLDGGHAPNSPLHF
TRBJ2-3,TRBV7-8,TRBD2,-,TGTGCCAGCAGCGCTAGGGGTTGGACTAGCGCCCGCACAGATACGCAGTATTTT,CASSARGWTSARTDTQYF
TRBJ1-5,TRBV4-2,-,-,TGTGCCAGCAGCCAAGTTAGTGACAATCAGCCCCAGCATTTT,CASSQVSDNQPQHF
TRBJ2-7,TRBV5-8,-,-,TGTGCCAGCAGCGACCAGGGGGAGGGGAGGCCCTACGAGCAGTACTTC,CASSDQGEGRPYEQYF
TRBJ2-7,TRBV7-2,-,-,TGTGCCAGCAGCCGAGAGGGCGGGTACGAGCAGTACTTC,CASSREGGYEQYF
TRBJ2-2,TRBV28,-,-,TGTGCCAGCAGTTTCTGGGGATCGAACACCGGGGAGCTGTTTTTT,CASSFWGSNTGELFF
TRBJ1-2,TRBV2,-,once,TGTGCCAGCAGTTTTGGGCCTAACTATGGCTACACCTTC,CASSFGPNYGYTF
TRBJ1-2,TRBV7-2,-,-,TGTGCCAGCAGCCCAAGCACGGGGGAAGGCTCCGGCTACACCTTC,CASSPSTGEGSGYTF
TRBJ2-1,TRBV6-5,-,-,TGTGCCAGCTGTTTGACTAGTAACTATGAGCAGTTCTTC,CASCLTSNYEQFF
TRBJ1-3,TRBV28,-,-,TGTGCCAGCAGGGACGGGAGTCCCTCTGGAAACACCATATATTTT,CASRDGSPSGNTIYF
TRBJ1-6,TRBV4-1,TRBD1,-,TGCGCCAGCAGCCAAGCCCCAAGGGGGACAGTTAATTCACCCCTCCACTTT,CASSQAPRGTVNSPLHF
TRBJ2-7,TRBV5-4,-,-,TGTGCCAGCAGCTTGACGATGGGCAGGAAGAGCTCCTACGAGCAGTACTTC,CASSLTMGRKSSYEQYF
TRBJ2-7,TRBV6-6,-,-,TGTGCCAGCGGATACGCGCCCCGGGGCGAGCAGTACTTC,CASGYAPRGEQYF
TRBJ1-4,TRBV4-1,-,-,TGCGCCAGCAGCCAAGTTATTAATGGGGGCGCTGTGTGGAAACTGTTTTTT,CASSQVINGGAVWKLFF